The 16 T cell receptor beta chains given below trace back to one sample, sequenced in a study of vaccination and CD4 T cells after COVID-19. These receptors' antigens are unknown. Sequencing of DNA taken from cultured CD4+ T cells relied on the Oncomine TCR Beta short-read assay. TCRdb recomputed calls from the PCR reads with MiXCR, one row per CDR3 protein. The table has approximately 2,700 distinct CDR3 sequences, around 24% seen once. The treatment: roughly 10-day PBMC culture with coronavirus spike peptide pools or control peptides (ViraFEST assay). Material: CD4+ T cells from blood, cultured in vitro. The source of these receptors is a human donor who had recovered from COVID-19.

By share of the sample, this clonotype is large. V is TRBV2 and J is TRBJ2-3; 11 nucleotides line up with TRBD1. Germline V gene sequence: CDR1 SNHLY, CDR2 FYNNEI. V lost 6 bases, J lost 3 bases, and 2 bases stayed unmatched. This CDR3 has 14 amino acids. This CDR3 is CASSRDRGTDTQYF. In DNA, the CDR3 is TGTGCCAGCAGCCGGGACAGGGGGACAGATACGCAGTATTTT.

This clonotype turned up a few times. The chain links TRBV4-1 to TRBJ1-2; no clear D gene. Germline-derived CDR1 and CDR2 are MGHRA and YSYEKL. Trimming cost V 5 bases and J 2 bases, with 9 bases left between them. The CDR3 runs to 13 residues. CDR3 sequence reads: CASSGSGNYGYTF. In DNA form, the CDR3 reads TGCGCCAGCAGCGGGTCTGGGAACTATGGCTACACCTTC.

This clonotype was observed a few times. The chain combines TRBV7-2 with TRBJ2-1, with D unresolved. The V gene lost 5 bases and the J gene lost 10 bases, with 15 bases spanning the gap. CDR1 SGHTA and CDR2 FQGNSA come from the germline V gene. The CDR3 covers 13 residues. Written as DNA, the CDR3 is TGTGCCAGCAGCCCCCTCTTATACGGCGAGCAGTTCTTC. This encodes CASSPLLYGEQFF.

This clonotype turned up a few times. The genes are TRBV11-2 and TRBJ2-7, with TRBD1 identical over 9 bases. CDR3 length: 15 residues. Trimming at V came to 5 bases and at J to 2 bases, leaving 7 bases not matched to a gene. The V gene's germline CDR1 is SGHAT and CDR2 FQNNGV. In DNA form, the CDR3 reads TGTGCCAGCAGCCCGATCCGACAGGGGGCCTACGAGCAGTACTTC. Residues: CASSPIRQGAYEQYF.

This chain uses TRBV6-1 with TRBJ1-2; the match to TRBD1 covers 8 bases. CDR1 MNHNS and CDR2 SASEGT come from the germline V gene. There are 14 residues in the CDR3. The J segment lost 5 bases and the V segment lost 6 bases, leaving 8 bases of the junction unmatched. The CDR3 DNA sequence: TGTGCCAGCAGCAAAATGGACAGGGATTATGGCTACACCTTC. Protein product: CASSKMDRDYGYTF.

By share, this clonotype ranks as medium-sized (0.01 to 0.1%). V and J are TRBV4-3 and TRBJ2-2, with D maybe TRBD2 (6 bases). The length of the CDR3 is 18 residues. The ends were cut back, 0 bases at V and 2 bases at J, with 16 bases in the middle. In germline, CDR1 is LGHNA, CDR2 YSLEER. The CDR3 DNA reads as TGCGCCAGCAGCCAAGAGGCAATAGCGGTCTTAAACACCGGGGAGCTGTTTTTT. Encoded protein: CASSQEAIAVLNTGELFF.

Only a few counts were recorded for this clonotype. The genes are TRBV7-2 and TRBJ2-7; D uncertain. Germline loops: CDR1 SGHTA, CDR2 FQGNSA. The CDR3 consists of 14 residues. Trimming removed 0 bases from V and 3 bases from J, with 9 bases in between. This CDR3 is CASSLAGNYYEQYF. For the CDR3, the DNA is TGTGCCAGCAGCTTAGCGGGAAACTACTACGAGCAGTACTTC.

The sample holds a few counts of this clonotype. The chain has TRBV24-1 and TRBJ2-7; D might be TRBD2 (6 bases). CDR1 is KGHDR and CDR2 is SFDVKD in the germline V gene. The CDR3 totals 14 residues. Trimming left V 5 bases short and J 6 bases short, with 16 bases between. The CDR3 DNA reads as TGTGCCACCAGTGCTGGGCAGGGACTGGGCGAGCAGTACTTC. The encoded protein is CATSAGQGLGEQYF.

With respect to this clonotype: This may come from a read error, since a much larger clone is one base off. The V gene is TRBV6-5, the J gene TRBJ1-5, with D unresolved. V was cut by 0 bases and J by 0 bases, with 12 bases left in between. Germline loops: CDR1 MNHEY, CDR2 SVGAGI. The CDR3 spans 17 residues. CDR3 residues: CASSYSIRPRSNQPQHF. For the CDR3, the DNA is TGTGCCAGCAGTTACTCGATCAGACCCCGTAGCAATCAGCCCCAGCATTTT.

This clonotype was counted only a few times. This sequence joins TRBV6-1 and TRBJ2-3, with 9 bases matching TRBD1. The CDR3 runs to 15 residues. Germline-derived CDR1 and CDR2 are MNHNS and SASEGT. The trim removed 6 bases at V and 3 bases at J, leaving 7 bases unmatched. CDR3 sequence (DNA): TGTGCCAGCAGACCCGGACAGGGGAGAACAGATACGCAGTATTTT. It specifies CASRPGQGRTDTQYF.

This clonotype occurred a few times. The J gene is TRBJ1-3, the V gene TRBV6-1, with D perhaps TRBD1 (5 bases). V was cut by 5 bases and J by 0 bases, with 23 bases left in between. CDR1 and CDR2 from the germline V gene are MNHNS and SASEGT. The CDR3 consists of 19 residues. CDR3 sequence: CASSTEQDGFRSSGNTIYF. The DNA of the CDR3 is TGTGCCAGCAGTACCGAACAGGACGGATTTAGATCCTCTGGAAACACCATATATTTT.

This clonotype was picked up a small number of times. The chain has TRBV5-1 and TRBJ2-5; the D is unclear. This CDR3 has 13 amino acids. V lost 0 bases, J lost 4 bases, and 7 bases lay in between. Germline lookup yields CDR1 SGHRS and CDR2 YFSETQ. The CDR3 protein is CASSLAGPETQYF. CDR3 nucleotide sequence: TGCGCCAGCAGCTTGGCCGGGCCAGAGACCCAGTACTTC. Full variable domain (rest looked up from reference TRBV5-1 and TRBJ2-5): KAGVTQTPRYLIKTRGQQVTLSCSPISGHRSVSWYQQTPGQGLQFLFEYFSETQRNKGNFPGRFSGRQFSNSRSEMNVSTLELGDSALYLCASSLAGPETQYFGPGTRLLVL.

The chain's CDR3 is CASSPGLAGGLEQYF. In nucleotides, the CDR3 is TGTGCCAGCAGCCCGGGACTAGCGGGAGGGCTTGAGCAGTACTTC. The gene calls are TRBV7-9 and TRBJ2-7; 16 positions agree with TRBD2. CDR1 is SEHNR and CDR2 is FQNEAQ in the germline V gene (reference sequence). The J segment lost 7 bases and the V segment lost 5 bases, leaving 5 bases of the junction unmatched. This CDR3 contains 15 residues. Full variable domain (missing parts from reference TRBV7-9 and TRBJ2-7): DTGVSQNPRHKITKRGQNVTFRCDPISEHNRLYWYRQTLGQGPEFLTYFQNEAQLEKSRLLSDRFSAERPKGSFSTLEIQRTEQGDSAMYLCASSPGLAGGLEQYFGPGTRLTVT.

The rearrangement joins TRBV4-1 to TRBJ1-2; D gene unclear. Germline CDR1 reads MGHRA; CDR2 reads YSYEKL. The V gene lost 3 bases and the J gene lost 8 bases, with 19 bases spanning the gap. This CDR3 region has 15 residues. This CDR3 reads CASSQMGLSPGGYTF. For the CDR3, the DNA is TGCGCCAGCAGCCAGATGGGCCTCTCCCCGGGGGGCTACACCTTC.

The chain carries TRBV30 and TRBJ2-5; a possible D gene is TRBD1 (5 bases). The germline V gene encodes CDR1 GTSNPN and CDR2 SVGIG (reference sequence). CDR3 length: 12 amino acids. V gave up 0 bases and J gave up 7 bases, with 9 bases separating them. The CDR3 loop is CAWSVQVRTQYF. Here the CDR3 DNA reads TGTGCCTGGAGTGTACAGGTTCGGACCCAGTACTTC.

This clonotype is medium-sized. The J gene is TRBJ2-7, the V gene TRBV11-2; D ambiguous. The V and J ends lost 1 base and 3 bases respectively, with 10 bases between them. Per the germline V gene, CDR1 is SGHAT and CDR2 is FQNNGV. The CDR3 is made up of 14 amino acids. The CDR3 sequence is CASSLAAVYYEQYF. The CDR3 DNA reads TGTGCCAGCAGCTTAGCGGCAGTGTACTACGAGCAGTACTTC.